A selection of T cell receptor beta chains follows, all from one sample in a study of blood T cell repertoires in COVID-19. TCRdb's table, derived via immunoSEQ multiplex PCR, lists solely in-frame clones and lacks some. The table records a few hundred thousand clones, roughly 90% of them present only once. Sequencing was performed on PBMCs or T cells enriched from blood (not recorded which). The receptor source for this set is a woman aged 50 to 65 who had been exposed to COVID-19. CDR3s include the opening cysteine and the closing phenylalanine or tryptophan. Fields, in order: V gene, D gene, J gene, CDR3 protein. D genes are given only for firm matches.

>TRBV6-5|TRBD1|TRBJ2-2
CASSYGTGYTGELFF
>TRBV3-1/TRBV3-2|TRBD1|TRBJ1-2
CASSQGTGGPFLSGYTF
>TRBV9|TRBD2|TRBJ2-5
CASSRSSGEETQYF
>TRBV4-1|NA|TRBJ2-3
CASSQALVGDTDTQYF
>TRBV7-9|TRBD2|TRBJ2-1
CASRSVREGFHNEQFF
>TRBV5-4|NA|TRBJ1-4
CASSGTLNEKLFF
>TRBV7-2|TRBD2|TRBJ2-7
CASSPTGGGSYEQYF
>TRBV28|TRBD2|TRBJ2-3
CASSFSGGFGTDTQYF
>TRBV6-4|NA|TRBJ1-5
CASSGGSNQPQHF
>TRBV2|TRBD1|TRBJ1-2
CASRRDRDGYTF
>TRBV24-1|TRBD2|TRBJ2-5
CATSATSGGGETQYF
>TRBV6-5|NA|TRBJ1-1
CASTPVGGRTEAFF
>TRBV5-1|NA|TRBJ1-1
CASIPGGGTEAFF
>TRBV7-9|TRBD1|TRBJ2-2
CASSGVQGDYTGELFF
>TRBV11-2|TRBD2|TRBJ2-5
CASSPLAGGRETQYF
>TRBV7-2|NA|TRBJ1-3
CASSRGGGGNTIYF
>TRBV20-1|NA|TRBJ2-1
CSASQGYNEQFF
>TRBV10-3|TRBD2|TRBJ2-1
CATGTSGGAGYNEQFF
>TRBV6-2/TRBV6-3|TRBD2|TRBJ2-7
CASSQPLAGSSYEQYF
>TRBV5-4|TRBD2|TRBJ2-3
CASSLAQAGGADTQYF
>TRBV7-2|TRBD1|TRBJ2-3
CASSPSTGGVADTQYF
>TRBV20-1|NA|TRBJ1-2
CSASGTSDSWYGYTF
>TRBV6-1|NA|TRBJ1-2
CASSEAGRDGHGYTF
>TRBV3-1/TRBV3-2|NA|TRBJ2-1
CASSSTGLVWNEQFF
>TRBV28|NA|TRBJ1-2
CASSLGGARGYTF
>TRBV10-3|TRBD1|TRBJ1-4
CAISGQGAPNEKLFF
>TRBV30|TRBD2|TRBJ2-5
CAWSGLAGAIGTQYF
>TRBV3-1/TRBV3-2|TRBD2|TRBJ2-1
CASSQEPAGGPSEQFF
>TRBV30|NA|TRBJ1-6
CAWSTDTLRGRSYNSPLHF
>TRBV30|NA|TRBJ2-7
CAWRVSLYEQYF
>TRBV9|NA|TRBJ1-5
CASSLPGSNQPQHF
>TRBV3-1/TRBV3-2|NA|TRBJ2-2
CASSPPAGENTGELFF
>TRBV7-2|NA|TRBJ2-3
CASKTDSSSTDTQYF
>TRBV12-3/TRBV12-4|TRBD1|TRBJ1-2
CASSPRQGGGYTF
>TRBV29-1|TRBD1|TRBJ1-2
CSVPSDRDYGYTF
>TRBV10-1|NA|TRBJ1-2
CGVRGDGYTF
>TRBV21-1|NA|TRBJ2-7
CASSREQGSYEQYF
>TRBV21-1|NA|TRBJ1-3
CASSNGDRVSGNTIYF
>TRBV4-1|NA|TRBJ1-2
CASSREEGGHYGYTF
>TRBV28|TRBD1|TRBJ1-2
CASRPLGQDNYGYTF
>TRBV3-1/TRBV3-2|NA|TRBJ1-2
CASSQDGGTLFRNYGYTF
>TRBV24-1|NA|TRBJ1-1
CATSASGGITEAFF
>TRBV12-5|TRBD2|TRBJ2-1
CASGFRLAGATKGNEQFF
>TRBV23-1|NA|TRBJ1-1
CASSRSRMRGAFF
>TRBV27|TRBD2|TRBJ2-5
CASAQVRLAGGHRETQYF
>TRBV30|TRBD1|TRBJ1-5
CAWADRGWNQPQHF
>TRBV7-9|TRBD2|TRBJ2-3
CASSLGLAGADTQYF
>TRBV3-1/TRBV3-2|NA|TRBJ1-2
CASSQDWGLVYGYTF
>TRBV7-8|TRBD2|TRBJ2-5
CASSPEVAGGQETQYF
>TRBV18|TRBD1|TRBJ2-7
CASSLGDSSYEQYF
>TRBV27|TRBD1|TRBJ1-6
CASRDRVNSPLHF
>TRBV13|TRBD2|TRBJ2-3
CASSLGLAGGVKDTQYF
>TRBV19|TRBD1|TRBJ2-7
CASRVGQQGEQYF
>TRBV24-1|TRBD1|TRBJ1-1
CAAAPRGRESEAFF
>TRBV5-1|TRBD2|TRBJ2-5
CASSTKAGGGETQYF
>TRBV10-2|NA|TRBJ1-2
CASSEAGGHYGYTF
>TRBV4-1|TRBD1|TRBJ1-2
CASSQQGAGGYTF
>TRBV28|NA|TRBJ1-1
CASRATRRTEAFF
>TRBV6-5|NA|TRBJ2-7
CASSYTGQDEQYF